These 30 T cell receptor beta chains share one sample of origin, sequenced in a study of blood T cell repertoires in COVID-19. TCRdb keeps only in-frame clones here, not all; method: immunoSEQ multiplex PCR. The table has under 450,000 clones, more than 85% seen once. The sample consisted of PBMCs or T cells enriched from blood (not recorded which). The receptors were gathered from a woman in her thirties or forties who had been exposed to COVID-19.

The chain combines TRBV3-1 (or the pseudogene TRBV3-2) with TRBJ2-5; the match to TRBD2 covers 11 bases. CDR1 and CDR2 (germline): LGHDT, YNNKEL (reference sequence). This CDR3 region has 17 residues. Unmatched junction bases numbered 4, after V lost 0 bases and J lost 1 base. The CDR3 DNA reads TGTGCCAGCAGCCAAGAATCCGGGACTAGCGGCCAAGAGACCCAGTACTTC. Encoded protein: CASSQESGTSGQETQYF.

This chain joins TRBV20-1 and TRBJ1-1; tentative D call: TRBD1 (5 bases). The CDR3 totals 11 residues. Trimming cost V 2 bases and J 7 bases, with 8 bases left between them. Germline V gene lookup returns CDR1 DFQATT and CDR2 SNEGSKA (reference sequence). This CDR3 reads CSARTTGEAFF. For the CDR3, the DNA is TGCAGTGCTAGAACAACAGGTGAAGCTTTCTTT.

The rearrangement joins TRBV19 to TRBJ2-1; no firm D call. The length of the CDR3 is 13 residues. CDR1 LNHDA and CDR2 SQIVND come from the germline V gene (reference sequence). Trimming removed 3 bases at V and 9 bases at J, with 12 bases between. CDR3 sequence reads: CASSILAVSEQFF. CDR3 bases: TGTGCCAGTAGTATCCTGGCGGTCAGTGAGCAGTTCTTC.

The chain couples TRBV7-8 to TRBJ2-2, with TRBD2 matching 11 bases. The CDR3 is 17 amino acids. Germline V lookup: CDR1 SGHVS, CDR2 FQNEAQ. Trimming took 1 base from V and 6 from J; bases not matched to a gene: 7. This CDR3 reads CASSLGGGTSGPGELFF. CDR3 coding DNA: TGTGCCAGCAGCTTAGGGGGTGGGACTAGCGGCCCCGGGGAGCTGTTTTTT.

The V call is TRBV3-1 (or the pseudogene TRBV3-2), the J call TRBJ2-1, with 11 positions matching TRBD2. The V gene end was trimmed by 4 bases and the J gene end by 6 bases; junction bases not matched to a gene: 8. CDR1 and CDR2 (germline): LGHDT, YNNKEL (reference sequence). The CDR3 is made up of 16 amino acids. CDR3: CASSLKPGLAVNEQFF. CDR3 sequence (DNA): TGTGCCAGCAGCCTAAAACCGGGACTAGCGGTCAATGAGCAGTTCTTC.

V and J are TRBV7-8 and TRBJ1-5; 9 bases line up with TRBD1. This CDR3 has 15 amino acids. Looked up from germline, CDR1 is SGHVS and CDR2 is FQNEAQ. Germline trimming cut 2 bases from V and 5 bases from J; bases unmatched to any gene: 4. The CDR3 region has the DNA TGTGCCAGCAGCTTAAGTGGGACAGGGCATCAGCCCCAGCATTTT. Translating it yields CASSLSGTGHQPQHF.

The sample holds a few counts of this clone. This chain links TRBV9 with TRBJ2-1; D uncertain. V was cut by 10 bases and J by 2 bases, with 16 bases left in between. CDR1 and CDR2 (germline): SGDLS, YYNGEE. The CDR3 length is 14 residues. The CDR3 spells CAPAGDFTYNEQFF. CDR3 DNA: TGTGCCCCTGCTGGAGACTTTACCTACAATGAGCAGTTCTTC. Looking up the rest from reference TRBV9 and TRBJ2-1 gives the full variable domain: DSGVTQTPKHLITATGQRVTLRCSPRSGDLSVYWYQQSLDQGLQFLIQYYNGEERAKGNILERFSAQQFPDLHSELNLSSLELGDSALYFCAPAGDFTYNEQFFGPGTRLTVL.

V usage is TRBV9 and J usage is TRBJ2-1; TRBD2 agrees at 8 bases. This CDR3 spans 14 amino acids. The V and J ends lost 5 bases and 1 base, in that order; junction bases with no gene match: 2. CDR1 is SGDLS, CDR2 YYNGEE, per germline. CDR3 sequence (DNA): TGTGCCAGCAGTCAGCGGGAGTCCTACAATGAGCAGTTCTTC. Protein product: CASSQRESYNEQFF.

This clone occurred once. The chain recombines TRBV24-1 with TRBJ1-3; 7 nucleotides agree with TRBD1. CDR3 length: 16 amino acids. Germline V gene lookup returns CDR1 KGHDR and CDR2 SFDVKD. Trimming cost V 5 bases and J 0 bases; bases outside gene matches: 6. The CDR3 nucleotides are TGTGCCACCAGTGTGCGGGGACAGATCTCTGGAAACACCATATATTTT. It specifies CATSVRGQISGNTIYF.

The rearrangement joins TRBV14 to TRBJ2-7; D perhaps matches TRBD1 (5 bases). V lost 4 bases and J 3 bases, leaving 7 bases between the germline ends. Germline V gene sequence: CDR1 SGHDN, CDR2 FVKESK. This CDR3 has 12 residues. The CDR3 reads CASSPQGYEQYF. For the CDR3, the DNA is TGTGCCAGCAGCCCCCAGGGCTACGAGCAGTACTTC.

This clone was detected once. The gene calls are TRBV2 and TRBJ2-7; 9 positions agree with TRBD1. The V gene end was trimmed by 5 bases and the J gene end by 0 bases; junction bases not matched to a gene: 5. The length of the CDR3 is 15 residues. Germline-derived CDR1 and CDR2 are SNHLY and FYNNEI. CDR3 protein: CASSFGQGSSYEQYF. Written as DNA, the CDR3 is TGTGCCAGCAGTTTCGGACAGGGGAGCTCCTACGAGCAGTACTTC.

This chain uses TRBV5-4 with TRBJ2-7; 9 bases are shared with TRBD1. The length of the CDR3 is 14 residues. CDR1 and CDR2 (germline): SGHNT, YYREEE (reference sequence). V gave up 3 bases and J gave up 1 base; unmatched junction bases: 2. The CDR3 sequence: CASSWGTGSYEQYF. DNA of the CDR3: TGTGCCAGCAGCTGGGGGACAGGGTCCTACGAGCAGTACTTC.

V is TRBV27 and J is TRBJ1-2, with D possibly being TRBD1 (6 bases). The CDR3 extends over 14 amino acids. Trimming removed 6 bases at V and 7 bases at J, with 18 bases between. Per the germline V gene, CDR1 is MNHEY and CDR2 is SMNVEV (reference sequence). The CDR3 loop reads CASSPSGGAGGYTF. The CDR3 DNA follows: TGTGCCAGCAGCCCAAGCGGGGGCGCGGGTGGCTACACCTTC.

The V call is TRBV13, the J call TRBJ1-1, with TRBD1 matching 7 bases. There are 14 residues in the CDR3. Germline lookup yields CDR1 PRHDT and CDR2 FYEKMQ (reference sequence). After removal of 7 bases from V and 4 bases from J, the junction contained 9 bases not matched to a gene. CDR3 DNA sequence: TGTGCCAGCACCAAAGGGCGACAGGGCACTGAAGCTTTCTTT. Its translation is CASTKGRQGTEAFF. Full variable domain (rest looked up from reference TRBV13 and TRBJ1-1): AAGVIQSPRHLIKEKRETATLKCYPIPRHDTVYWYQQGPGQDPQFLISFYEKMQSDKGSIPDRFSAQQFSDYHSELNMSSLELGDSALYFCASTKGRQGTEAFFGQGTRLTVV.

The chain employs TRBV7-2 and TRBJ1-2; 7 bases agree with TRBD1. Germline V gives CDR1 SGHTA, CDR2 FQGNSA. The CDR3 spans 15 residues. Losses at the gene ends were 1 base for V and 4 bases for J; bases not matched to a gene: 6. DNA of the CDR3: TGTGCCAGCAGCTTAGGTGGACAGGCGGGCTATGGCTACACCTTC. Encoded protein: CASSLGGQAGYGYTF.

The V and J genes are TRBV9 and TRBJ2-2; D not certain. The CDR3 contains 15 residues. V was clipped by 0 bases and J by 4 bases, with 10 bases between them. Per the germline V gene, CDR1 is SGDLS and CDR2 is YYNGEE. The CDR3: CASSVDGSGTGELFF. The CDR3 DNA follows: TGTGCCAGCAGCGTAGATGGGTCGGGCACCGGGGAGCTGTTTTTT.

This clone occurred once. The chain combines TRBV24-1 with TRBJ2-1; the D is unclear. There are 13 residues in the CDR3. V was shortened by 2 bases and J by 7 bases, with 8 bases between the two germline ends. Germline V gene lookup returns CDR1 KGHDR and CDR2 SFDVKD. CDR3 sequence reads: CATSDSDKNEQFF. In nucleotides, the CDR3 is TGTGCCACCAGTGATTCCGACAAGAATGAGCAGTTCTTC.

V usage is TRBV5-1 and J usage is TRBJ1-1; D is unresolved. Germline V gene lookup returns CDR1 SGHRS and CDR2 YFSETQ. The CDR3 extends over 14 amino acids. Trimming removed 0 bases at V and 1 base at J, with 7 bases between. The DNA of the CDR3 is TGCGCCAGCAGCTTGGTCCCGGGGAACACTGAAGCTTTCTTT. Translating gives CASSLVPGNTEAFF.

This chain connects TRBV11-1 to TRBJ1-2; TRBD1 matches at 10 bases. The CDR3 has 15 residues. Germline V gives CDR1 SGHAT, CDR2 FQDESV (reference sequence). Trimming took 3 bases from V and 3 from J; bases not matched to a gene: 4. In DNA form, the CDR3 reads TGTGCCAGCAGCTTTCCGGGACAGGGGCACTATGGCTACACCTTC. Translating gives CASSFPGQGHYGYTF.

The chain is built from TRBV9 and TRBJ2-3; 9 bases agree with TRBD1. The CDR3 sequence is 16 residues long. The trim removed 4 bases at V and 0 bases at J, leaving 6 bases unmatched. In germline, CDR1 is SGDLS, CDR2 YYNGEE. DNA of the CDR3: TGTGCCAGCAGCCCAGGGACAGGGATGAGCACAGATACGCAGTATTTT. It codes for CASSPGTGMSTDTQYF.

The rearrangement links TRBV18 to TRBJ1-1, with unresolved D. V was clipped by 4 bases and J by 1 base, with 4 bases between them. The CDR3 is 12 amino acids. The germline V gene encodes CDR1 KGHSH and CDR2 LQKENI. The DNA of the CDR3 is TGTGCCAGCTCACAGCCGAACACTGAAGCTTTCTTT. Amino acid sequence: CASSQPNTEAFF.

J is TRBJ2-7 and V is TRBV7-9; tentatively, D is TRBD1 (5 bases). The V end was cut by 2 bases, the J end by 6 bases, with 11 bases between. The length of the CDR3 is 13 residues. In germline, CDR1 is SEHNR, CDR2 FQNEAQ (reference sequence). The CDR3: CASSLTVQGEQYF. DNA of the CDR3: TGTGCCAGCAGCTTAACGGTCCAGGGCGAGCAGTACTTC.

The chain links TRBV28 to TRBJ1-6, with D perhaps matching TRBD1 (5 bases). This CDR3 is built from 15 residues. Germline-derived CDR1 and CDR2 are MDHEN and SYDVKM. V dropped 6 bases and J dropped 7 bases, with 16 bases sitting between them. The CDR3, as DNA: TGTGCCAGCAGCCGACTTAGGGGCGAGAATTCACCCCTCCACTTT. This gives the protein CASSRLRGENSPLHF.

The chain combines TRBV6-1 with TRBJ1-2; 7 nucleotides line up with TRBD1. With 2 bases clipped from V and 2 bases from J, the junction kept 5 bases outside the gene matches. The CDR3 loop spans 15 amino acids. Germline V gene lookup returns CDR1 MNHNS and CDR2 SASEGT. The CDR3 here is CASSEKMGQNYGYTF. The CDR3 coding sequence is TGTGCCAGCAGTGAAAAAATGGGACAGAACTATGGCTACACCTTC.

CDR3 DNA sequence: TGTGCCACCAGCATCAAAAGAAACGGGGGATCTGGCTACACCTTC. As protein: CATSIKRNGGSGYTF. The chain uses TRBV15 and TRBJ1-2; TRBD1 is a possible D gene (5 bases). This CDR3 contains 15 residues. Looked up from germline, CDR1 is LNHNV and CDR2 is YYDKDF (reference sequence). V gave up 4 bases and J gave up 7 bases, with 19 bases separating them.

The chain carries TRBV7-3 and TRBJ2-3; the D is unclear. Trimming removed 0 bases at V and 6 bases at J, with 7 bases between. Germline lookup yields CDR1 SGHTA and CDR2 FQGTGA. The CDR3 is made up of 13 amino acids. The CDR3 spells CASSLTRSDTQYF. The CDR3 DNA is TGTGCCAGCAGCTTAACGAGGTCCGATACGCAGTATTTT.

In nucleotides, the CDR3 is TGTGCCAGCTCACCACCAAGACTAAACCCGGAGACCCAGTACTTC. Protein product: CASSPPRLNPETQYF. This sequence joins TRBV18 and TRBJ2-5; tentatively, D is TRBD2 (5 bases). Trimming cost V 0 bases and J 5 bases, with 13 bases left between them. The CDR3 runs 15 residues. Germline CDR1 reads KGHSH; CDR2 reads LQKENI.

The chain carries TRBV3-1 (or the pseudogene TRBV3-2) and TRBJ1-3; D unresolved. Germline V gene data show CDR1 as LGHDT and CDR2 as YNNKEL (reference sequence). Trimming took 0 bases from V and 4 from J, leaving 10 bases between them. There are 15 residues in the CDR3. CDR3 sequence: CASSQDLRAGNTIYF. Here the CDR3 DNA reads TGTGCCAGCAGCCAAGATCTGAGGGCCGGAAACACCATATATTTT.

This clone was observed once. The rearrangement joins TRBV5-1 to TRBJ2-5; D call uncertain. This CDR3 comprises 12 residues. Germline loops: CDR1 SGHRS, CDR2 YFSETQ. The germline V and J ends were trimmed by 4 bases and 5 bases, with 9 bases remaining between them. DNA of the CDR3: TGCGCCAGCAGCCCGGTGCGGGAGACCCAGTACTTC. It translates to CASSPVRETQYF.

J is TRBJ2-5 and V is TRBV19; 7 positions match TRBD2. CDR1 and CDR2 from the germline V gene are LNHDA and SQIVND (reference sequence). The junction had 8 bases not matched to a gene; V was cut back by 5 bases and J by 2 bases. This CDR3 is 15 amino acids long. The CDR3 DNA reads as TGTGCCAGTAGTGTTAGACTAGCCACACAAGAGACCCAGTACTTC. Translating gives CASSVRLATQETQYF.